These T cell receptor beta chains were read from a single sample in a study of T cell repertoires in cytomegalovirus infection. TCRdb reprocessed the reads via MiXCR and lists one record per CDR3 protein. This sample yields around 740,000 distinct CDR3 sequences, of which less than 40% are seen a single time; around 2.8% belongs to the top ten. Specimen: PBMCs. The receptors come from a human donor in good health (CMV status not recorded). Some clones in this sample may be carry-over from other donors' samples. CDR3s include the opening cysteine and the closing phenylalanine or tryptophan. The D gene is left open where the match is weak. Some rows mark clone size as missing; the rest say once, few, many or name a class of expanded clone.

>TRBV19|TRBJ1-2|.|13|.
TGTGCCAGTAGTATATACAGGGCCTATGGCTACACCTTC
CASSIYRAYGYTF
>TRBV6-1|TRBJ2-7|once|16|.
TGTGCCAGCAGAGAAGAACCAGGGCCTAGCTCCTACGAGCAGTACTTC
CASREEPGPSSYEQYF
>TRBV7-9|TRBJ1-1|.|13|.
TGTGCCAGCAGCGCTTTAGGCGGCAGCATGGCTTTCTTT
CASSALGGSMAFF
>TRBV28|TRBJ2-5|.|16|.
TGTGCCAGCAGTTCCGTGATGGAGAAGGAAAAGGAGACCCAGTACTTC
CASSSVMEKEKETQYF
>TRBV12-3/TRBV12-4|TRBJ2-7|many|12|.
TGTGCCAGCTCCCGGACTGGCTACGAGCAGTACTTC
CASSRTGYEQYF
>TRBV12-3/TRBV12-4|TRBJ2-1|.|13|.
TGTGCCAGCAGTTTATTCCCCTCGGTGGAGCAGTTCTTC
CASSLFPSVEQFF
>TRBV27|TRBJ1-6|.|15|TRBD1
TGTGCCAGCAGTCCTTCAACAGGGGGAATTTCACCCCTCCACTTT
CASSPSTGGISPLHF
>TRBV7-2|TRBJ2-3|.|17|TRBD2
TGTGCCAGCAGCTTAGCTTCCGGGGGGGCCAACACAGATACGCAGTATTTT
CASSLASGGANTDTQYF
>TRBV19|TRBJ1-1|.|14|.
TGTGCCAGTAGTGTTAGGGCGCTGAACACTGAAGCTTTCTTT
CASSVRALNTEAFF
>TRBV6-6|TRBJ2-6|.|15|.
TGTGCCAGCAGTTACGTGAACTCTGGGGCCAACGTCCTGACTTTC
CASSYVNSGANVLTF
>TRBV7-6|TRBJ1-4|.|15|TRBD1
TGTGCCAGCAGCCGCGGGGGAACAGGGGCTGAAAAACTGTTTTTT
CASSRGGTGAEKLFF
>TRBV28|TRBJ2-5|.|14|.
TGTGCCAGCAGTCTGGACTCGCCCCTGGAGACCCAGTACTTC
CASSLDSPLETQYF
>TRBV4-1|TRBJ1-6|.|15|.
TGCGCCAGCAGCCAAGATCTCTTGGGCAATTCACCCCTCCACTTT
CASSQDLLGNSPLHF
>TRBV12-3/TRBV12-4|TRBJ2-2|few|17|TRBD1
TGTGCCAGCAGTCGTCGACGGACAGGGGGCGAGAGCGGGGAGCTGTTTTTT
CASSRRRTGGESGELFF
>TRBV23-1|TRBJ2-7|.|16|TRBD1
TGCGCCAGCAGATCACCCCGGGACAGGGAATGGTGCGAGCAGTACTTC
CASRSPRDREWCEQYF
>TRBV28|TRBJ2-1|.|16|.
TGTGCCAGCAGTCCTCAAGGCAGCCCTTCCTACAATGAGCAGTTCTTC
CASSPQGSPSYNEQFF
>TRBV20-1|TRBJ2-7|.|13|TRBD1
TGCAGTGCTAGGAGGGACAGAACCTACGAGCAGTACTTC
CSARRDRTYEQYF
>TRBV5-1|TRBJ2-1|.|16|.
TGCGCCAGCAGCGAACGTTTCGGCGGGACGGTGAATGAGCAGTTCTTC
CASSERFGGTVNEQFF
>TRBV24-1|TRBJ2-1|.|16|TRBD1
TGTGCCACCAGTGCCGTAGACAGGGGGACTTACAATGAGCAGTTCTTC
CATSAVDRGTYNEQFF
>TRBV28|TRBJ1-5|many|15|.
TGTGCCAGCAGTTTAAGACAGGATAGCAATCAGCCCCAGCATTTT
CASSLRQDSNQPQHF
>TRBV6-6|TRBJ1-5|.|18|.
TGTGCCAGCAGTTACGCCGGCCCTGGGCCCTATAGCAATCAGCCCCAGCATTTT
CASSYAGPGPYSNQPQHF
>TRBV7-9|TRBJ2-5|few|14|.
TGTGCCAGCAGCTTACCCACCATTCAAGAGACCCAGTACTTC
CASSLPTIQETQYF
>TRBV12-3/TRBV12-4|TRBJ2-6|.|18|.
TGTGCCAGCAGTGACCCGGCAGACTGGTATTCTGGGGCCAACGTCCTGACTTTC
CASSDPADWYSGANVLTF
>TRBV11-2|TRBJ2-2|.|15|TRBD1
TGTGCCAGCAGCCAAGGGACAGGAGTCACCGGGGAGCTGTTTTTT
CASSQGTGVTGELFF
>TRBV7-2|TRBJ1-6|many|12|.
TGTGCCAGCAGCTTAGTCTACTCACCCCTCCACTTT
CASSLVYSPLHF
>TRBV6-6|TRBJ2-7|.|15|.
TGTGCCAGCAGTGACGTGACAGGTAATATCTACGAGCAGTACTTC
CASSDVTGNIYEQYF
>TRBV7-9|TRBJ2-2|few|16|TRBD1
TGTGCCAGCAGCGCAGACAGGGGCTGGAACACCGGGGAGCTGTTTTTT
CASSADRGWNTGELFF
>TRBV20-1|TRBJ1-5|.|17|TRBD1
TGCAGTGCTTTCTCGGGACAGGGAGGGTCGTTCGGTCAGCCCCAGCATTTT
CSAFSGQGGSFGQPQHF
>TRBV7-2|TRBJ1-6|few|16|.
TGTGCCAGCAGCTTATGGCGGGGCAAGCCGAATTCACCCCTCCACTTT
CASSLWRGKPNSPLHF
>TRBV7-8|TRBJ1-6|.|16|TRBD1
TGTGCCAGCAGCTTAATACAGGGGGAGATTAATTCACCCCTCCACTTT
CASSLIQGEINSPLHF
>TRBV6-5|TRBJ1-6|.|14|TRBD1
TGTGCCAGCAGAGCGACAGGGGTCAATTCACCCCTCCACTTT
CASRATGVNSPLHF
>TRBV6-1|TRBJ2-2|many|12|.
TGTGCCAGCAGTTATGGACCCGGGGAGCTGTTTTTT
CASSYGPGELFF
>TRBV5-6|TRBJ2-3|.|14|.
TGTGCCAGCATCCCATCCGGAGGGGGAGATACGCAGTATTTT
CASIPSGGGDTQYF
>TRBV28|TRBJ2-5|.|16|TRBD2
TGTGCCAGCAGCCTGACTAGCGGGGGGATGGGTGGGACCCAGTACTTC
CASSLTSGGMGGTQYF
>TRBV28|TRBJ1-5|.|15|TRBD1
TGTGCCAGCAGTGGACAGGGGGGAAGCAATCAGCCCCAGCATTTT
CASSGQGGSNQPQHF
>TRBV28|TRBJ1-1|.|13|TRBD1
TGTGCCAGCAGAGAGACAGGGGGCTGGGCAGCTTTCTTT
CASRETGGWAAFF
>TRBV19|TRBJ2-3|.|16|.
TGTGCCAGTAGTATTGCGGCGGGGACCGTTCCAGATACGCAGTATTTT
CASSIAAGTVPDTQYF
>TRBV20-1|TRBJ2-2|.|17|.
TGCAGTGCTAGCTTACAGGGCGGTGATGTTAACACCGGGGAGCTGTTTTTT
CSASLQGGDVNTGELFF
>TRBV5-1|TRBJ2-1|.|12|.
TGCGCCAGCAGCTTGGCCACCAATGAGCAGTTCTTC
CASSLATNEQFF
>TRBV30|TRBJ1-3|.|14|.
TGTGCCTGGGCAAGCGGGACATTTGGAAACACCATATATTTT
CAWASGTFGNTIYF
>TRBV7-2|TRBJ1-6|many|15|.
TGTGCCAGCAGCTTATCGGGATCGGGGAATTCACCCCTCCACTTT
CASSLSGSGNSPLHF
>TRBV20-1|TRBJ2-1|.|15|TRBD2
TGCAGTGCTGACACCCCGGGACTAGGAAACAATGAGCAGTTCTTC
CSADTPGLGNNEQFF
>TRBV28|TRBJ1-5|.|14|.
TGTGCCAGCAGTCCTATGCCAGGGGTACAGCCCCAGCATTTT
CASSPMPGVQPQHF
>TRBV12-3/TRBV12-4|TRBJ2-1|.|17|TRBD2
TGTGCCAGCAGTTCCCCCCTAGCGGGAGTGTCCTACAATGAGCAGTTCTTC
CASSSPLAGVSYNEQFF
>TRBV19|TRBJ2-7|many|23|.
TGTGCCAGTAGTGGGTTGGACACCTCCCTCACCATTTCCTCAGGGAAAGGGTCCTACGAGCAGTACTTC
CASSGLDTSLTISSGKGSYEQYF
>TRBV12-3/TRBV12-4|TRBJ2-3|once|12|.
TGTGCCAGCCTCGGGGCCACAGATACGCAGTATTTT
CASLGATDTQYF
>TRBV4-2|TRBJ2-7|.|15|.
TGTGCCAGCAGCCAAGACCTTTCGGGTTCCTACGAGCAGTACTTC
CASSQDLSGSYEQYF
>TRBV4-2|TRBJ2-7|.|15|.
TGTGCCAGCAGCCTAAACATGCCATCCCCCTACGAGCAGTACTTC
CASSLNMPSPYEQYF
>TRBV7-9|TRBJ2-7|few|16|TRBD2
TGTGCCAGCAGCGATCCGGGGGGGCGGACCCCCTACGAGCAGTACTTC
CASSDPGGRTPYEQYF
>TRBV6-2/TRBV6-3|TRBJ2-5|few|15|.
TGTGCCAGCAGCCCAACCACCGGAGGGGAAGAGACCCAGTACTTC
CASSPTTGGEETQYF
>TRBV9|TRBJ2-3|.|15|TRBD1
TGTGCCAGCAGCGCCGGACAGGGTCTGGGTTTGACGCAGTATTTT
CASSAGQGLGLTQYF
>TRBV28|TRBJ2-1|.|13|.
TGTGCCAGCAGTTTCTCTGACTGGAGGGAGCAGTTCTTC
CASSFSDWREQFF
>TRBV7-6|TRBJ2-7|.|17|TRBD1
TGTGCCAGCAGCTCCTCCGCCGGGACAGGGGTATCCTACGAGCAGTACTTC
CASSSSAGTGVSYEQYF
>TRBV7-7|TRBJ2-5|few|14|TRBD1
TGTGCTAGCAGCTTTCAGGGGGTATGGGAGACCCAGTACTTC
CASSFQGVWETQYF
>TRBV19|TRBJ2-7|few|13|.
TGTGCCAGTAGTATTTATAACAGCGGCGAGCAGTACTTC
CASSIYNSGEQYF
>TRBV7-9|TRBJ1-1|few|13|.
TGTGCCAGCAGCTTCGGCAGTATGACTGAAGCTTTCTTT
CASSFGSMTEAFF
>TRBV27|TRBJ2-2|few|16|.
TGTGCCAGCAGTTTACTGGGCAGTTATAACACCGGGGAGCTGTTTTTT
CASSLLGSYNTGELFF
>TRBV5-1|TRBJ2-1|.|13|.
TGCGCCAGCAGCTTGGACCCACTAGTAGTAGGTCGATTC
CASSLDPLVVGRF
>TRBV20-1|TRBJ2-7|.|11|TRBD2
TGCAGTGCGAGGACTAGCGGGAGCCAGTACTTC
CSARTSGSQYF